What follows is one T cell receptor (beta chain) and its context. Its specific antigen is unknown. No clone much larger than this one lies a single base away; base qualities are absent. The immunoSEQ platform was used for deep TCRbeta sequencing. From the authors' description of their analysis: Only productive rearrangements were exported from the immunoSEQ Analyzer for further analysis. Bulk TCRbeta clonotypes were assigned T cell phenotypes by matching to single-cell RNA+TCR-seq clones sharing the same TCRbeta sequence. Clone enrichment in tumor was calculated as tumor frequency divided by PBMC frequency from bulk TCR sequencing. TCRs were sorted with GLIPH into specificity groups, meaning clusters of distinct TCRs that share CDR3 motifs and likely recognize common antigens. Drawn from immuneACCESS, this table holds only the in-frame rearrangements with V and J called that TCRdb kept. Clones are partly lost; checked studies trace under half to an unresolved V gene and leave the rest unexplained. The DNA was the basis for D and trimming; V, J and clone size are from that table. The sample records 30,000 to 35,000 clones, roughly four fifths of which are singletons. Clones ranked in the top ten supply approximately 40% of the sample.

These data are taken from a study of T cells in tumors after PD-1 blockade (dated by TCRdb to between 2018 and 2020). Broadly, across the study: Patients with prior checkpoint blockade, systemic immunosuppressant use, or recent radiotherapy or other anti-cancer therapy within 4 weeks were excluded. Pembrolizumab 200 mg every 3 weeks or cemiplimab 350 mg every 2 weeks was administered to patients. On average, peripheral blood samples yielded 35,000 to 45,000 unique clonotypes and 95,000 to 140,000 TCR templates (range roughly 22,000-280,000). To compare blood and tumor clonotypes, bulk TCR sequencing was performed on 9 to 11 peripheral blood samples from roughly five patients. A subset of patients also received ongoing daily vismodegib 150 mg during anti-PD-1 treatment. The study performed paired single-cell RNA and TCR sequencing on site-matched tumors from BCC or SCC patients before and after anti-PD-1 therapy. RECIST version 1.1 was used to assess clinical response.

Measured from the cysteine to the phenylalanine, the CDR3 is 13 residues long. Of the read, only the CDR3 DNA is kept; its 39 bases are in frame from base 1. The V end loses 3 bases and the J end loses 4 bases, and a stretch of 10 bases separates them. CDR1 LGHDT and CDR2 YNNKEL were looked up in the germline V gene (reference sequence). The sample's time point, from its label and the paper: after anti-PD-1 therapy. Genomic DNA extracted from tumor biopsies or peripheral blood was used for bulk TCRbeta sequencing, with input ranging from roughly 616 ng to 6,500 ng. Histologically proven advanced or metastatic basal or squamous cell carcinoma was present in all patients, all of whom were poor candidates for surgical resection. Of the roughly 10 patients in the basal cell carcinoma cohort, roughly eight underwent bulk tumor TCR sequencing. The full study reports these points: The source of novel T cell clones was not identified and could include lymphoid organs or rare unexpanded clones within the tumor or its periphery. About 39% of tumor TCR clonotypes were found in blood, and some novel exhausted tumor clones appeared in pre-treatment blood, suggesting peripheral recruitment.

The sequenced sample was PBMCs, obtained after anti-PD-1 treatment. This TCR derives from a human donor with basal cell carcinoma. This sequence uses TRBV3-1 (or the pseudogene TRBV3-2) and TRBJ2-7; a weak D assignment points to TRBD2 (5 bases agree). The DNA sequence is given as TGTGCCAGCAGCCACGGGGAAGTATACGAGCAGTACTTC. Translated, this is CASSHGEVYEQYF.